This paragraph reports one T cell receptor (beta chain). No antigen is known for it. At one of its ends the junction is not consistent with the germline gene, which may arise from a read error. The source of the sample is a study of patients and donors after allogeneic stem cell transplantation (dated by TCRdb to the early 2020s). Library preparation employed RT-PCR. Sequencer: NextSeq 550. In-frame beta chains were kept once TCRdb had trimmed the public reads at Q25 with fastp and called clones with MiXCR. All rows with the same CDR3 protein become a single entry with the most common DNA and genes. This sample comprises over 150,000 distinct CDR3 sequences, 30% of them detected only once. The top ten hold around 3% of the sample. Spanning cysteine to phenylalanine, the CDR3 consists of 14 amino acids. Left in the record is the CDR3 DNA by itself, 42 bases read in frame from the first base. The germline V gene supplies CDR1 LGHNA and CDR2 YNFKEQ.

This receptor was taken from a human donor who was either an allogeneic HSCT recipient or a stem cell or donor lymphocyte infusion donor (not recorded which). It is not recorded whose cells these are; they may come from a transplant donor. The sample consisted of blood, either unsorted or a sorted T cell fraction (not recorded which). The rearranged segments are TRBV4-2 and TRBJ2-7; no D gene can be assigned with confidence. CDR3 region: CASSKERLSYEQYF. DNA sequence: TGTGCCAGCAGCAAAGAAAGGCTCTCCTACGAGCAGTACTTC.